The 5 T cell receptor beta chains reported below all come from one sample, sequenced in a study of response to subunit inactivated influenza vaccine. MiXCR, applied by TCRdb to the RT-PCR reads, yields one record per CDR3 protein. The data contain a few hundred thousand distinct CDR3 sequences, 21% of them singletons. Sequences were derived from PBMCs from blood, sampled approximately 20 months after vaccination. These receptors all come from a man between 50 and 70 years old who received an inactivated influenza vaccine.

The chain has TRBV5-1 and TRBJ2-6; TRBD1 matches 7 bases. This CDR3 is 16 amino acids long. From germline, CDR1 is SGHRS and CDR2 YFSETQ. Trimming took 0 bases from V and 4 from J; bases not matched to a gene: 4. The CDR3 nucleotides read TGCGCCAGCAGCTTGGGGGACAGCTCCGGGGCCAACGTCCTGACTTTC. It translates to CASSLGDSSGANVLTF.

This clonotype occurred a few times. J is TRBJ1-5 and V is TRBV6-2 or TRBV6-3; 8 bases are shared with TRBD1. The V gene end was trimmed by 6 bases and the J gene end by 6 bases; junction bases not matched to a gene: 10. The V gene's germline CDR1 is MNHEY and CDR2 SVGEGT. This CDR3 spans 15 amino acids. The CDR3 loop is CASSLRTGPTQPQHF. CDR3 nucleotide sequence: TGTGCCAGCAGCCTCCGGACAGGGCCCACTCAGCCCCAGCATTTT.

This chain connects TRBV20-1 to TRBJ1-5, with D tentatively TRBD1 (6 bases). Germline CDR1 and CDR2: DFQATT and SNEGSKA (reference sequence). The CDR3 runs to 15 residues. V was shortened by 2 bases and J by 4 bases, with 15 bases between the two germline ends. CDR3: CSARFPTGGNQPQHF. The CDR3 DNA reads TGCAGTGCTAGATTCCCGACAGGTGGAAATCAGCCCCAGCATTTT.

The chain has TRBV29-1 and TRBJ2-5; D is ambiguous. There are 12 residues in the CDR3. The V gene lost 5 bases and the J gene lost 4 bases, with 11 bases spanning the gap. Per germline, CDR1 SQVTM and CDR2 ANQGSEA. CDR3 DNA: TGCAGCGTTAAACGATCGAGAGAGACCCAGTACTTC. Its protein is CSVKRSRETQYF.

This clonotype was observed a handful of times. The J gene is TRBJ1-4, the V gene TRBV12-3 or TRBV12-4, with 8 nucleotides matching TRBD1. This CDR3 spans 15 amino acids. The junction had 5 bases not matched to a gene; V was cut back by 6 bases and J by 2 bases. The CDR3 loop is CASSRGQGTNEKLFF. Written as DNA, the CDR3 is TGTGCCAGCAGCCGAGGACAGGGCACTAATGAAAAACTGTTTTTT.